This T cell receptor (beta chain) was captured in a study of blood T cell repertoires in COVID-19 (dated by TCRdb to the early 2020s). With regard to the full study: Samples from collaborators originated in the United States, Italy and Spain and spanned both the acute and convalescent phases of COVID-19. The repertoires were made available in a free public database intended to serve as a resource for research on the immune response to SARS-CoV-2. The dataset comprised deeply sampled blood TCRbeta repertoires from subjects exposed to, actively infected with, or recovered from COVID-19. HLA class I and class II types, where available, came from metadata supplied by the sample provider rather than from assay-based typing. The samples were drawn from two sources: the first 160 participants of the ongoing ImmuneRACE study, and 1,000 to 1,500 subjects contributed by 6 global collaborators. The material from the prospective study consisted of cDNA or gDNA derived from T cells, B-cell-depleted T cells, or PBMCs. Nearly every sample came with metadata listing a de-identified subject ID, COVID-19 status, age in years and sex. Points the paper makes about the study in general: The quantity of clinical and demographic metadata differed by source and by participant and was supplied without curation.

The germline V and J ends show losses of 7 bases and 4 bases respectively, and no gene match explains 5 bases of the junction. CDR1 and CDR2, per the germline V gene, are SQVTM and ANQGSEA. Spanning cysteine to phenylalanine, the CDR3 consists of 13 amino acids. Here the CDR3 DNA is all that survives: 39 bases in frame from base 1. Of note for this clone: Its target antigen remains unknown. No base qualities exist here, and no much larger clone lies one base off it.

In the prospective study, participants were roughly 18 to 100 years old, resided in approximately 25 geographic areas of the United States, and were enrolled through a virtual design. In the prospective study, cohorts were assigned on the basis of participant-reported clinical history obtained from a screening survey and a study questionnaire. For ImmuneRACE Cohort 3, a participant was defined as recovered based on two consecutive negative NP/OP PCR tests, clearance by a healthcare professional, or resolution of symptoms. In the prospective study, mobile phlebotomists collected whole blood, serum and a nasopharyngeal or oropharyngeal swab from each participant. Participants in the prospective study had the option to provide additional blood draws and questionnaires over an approximately 2-month period. Blood samples from the prospective study were shipped frozen or at room temperature prior to DNA extraction.

The immunoSEQ Assay, a bias-controlled multiplex PCR, was used to amplify TCRbeta CDR3 regions from genomic DNA. In the source study's methods: Nucleated cell counts per sample were estimated from amplification of reference gene primers within the assay. Sequence reads were collapsed and filtered to measure the absolute abundance of every unique TCRbeta CDR3 rearrangement. Productive Simpson clonality was computed per sample as the square root of Simpson's diversity index over productive rearrangements. This immuneACCESS table, as held by TCRdb, lists in-frame sequences with V and J called but not all clones. Of the missing ones, under half trace to an unresolved V gene in checked studies; the others have no known cause. That table gives V, J and clone size, and the DNA gave D and trimming. Within this sample are some 170,000 clones, with 84% of them counted one time only. The ten most abundant clones make up approximately 14% of the sample.

This chain joins TRBV29-1 to TRBJ1-1; TRBD1 lines up with 11 middle nucleotides. Sequencing was done on a sample of PBMCs or T cells enriched from blood (not recorded which). The sequence came from a man aged 45-65 years who had recovered from COVID-19. The CDR3 protein sequence reads: CSAEGQGVTEAFF. The DNA reads TGCAGCGCCGAGGGACAGGGGGTCACTGAAGCTTTCTTT.